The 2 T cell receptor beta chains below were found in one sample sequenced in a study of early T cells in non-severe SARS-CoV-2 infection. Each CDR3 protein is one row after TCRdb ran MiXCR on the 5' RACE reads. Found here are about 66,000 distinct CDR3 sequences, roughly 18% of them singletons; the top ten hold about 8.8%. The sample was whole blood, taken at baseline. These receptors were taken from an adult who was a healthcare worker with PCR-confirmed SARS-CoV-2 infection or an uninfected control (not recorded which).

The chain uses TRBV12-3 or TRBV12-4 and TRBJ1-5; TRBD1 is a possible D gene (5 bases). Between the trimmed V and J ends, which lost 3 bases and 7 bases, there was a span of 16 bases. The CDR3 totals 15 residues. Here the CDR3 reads CASSFGEGKGQPQHF. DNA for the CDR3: TGTGCCAGCAGTTTCGGTGAGGGAAAGGGGCAGCCCCAGCATTTT.

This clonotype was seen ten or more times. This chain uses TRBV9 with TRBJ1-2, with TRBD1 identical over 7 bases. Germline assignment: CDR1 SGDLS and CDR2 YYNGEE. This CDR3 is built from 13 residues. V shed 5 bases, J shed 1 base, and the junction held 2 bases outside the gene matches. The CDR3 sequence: CASRGDSNYGYTF. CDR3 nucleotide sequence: TGTGCCAGCAGGGGGGACAGTAACTATGGCTACACCTTC.